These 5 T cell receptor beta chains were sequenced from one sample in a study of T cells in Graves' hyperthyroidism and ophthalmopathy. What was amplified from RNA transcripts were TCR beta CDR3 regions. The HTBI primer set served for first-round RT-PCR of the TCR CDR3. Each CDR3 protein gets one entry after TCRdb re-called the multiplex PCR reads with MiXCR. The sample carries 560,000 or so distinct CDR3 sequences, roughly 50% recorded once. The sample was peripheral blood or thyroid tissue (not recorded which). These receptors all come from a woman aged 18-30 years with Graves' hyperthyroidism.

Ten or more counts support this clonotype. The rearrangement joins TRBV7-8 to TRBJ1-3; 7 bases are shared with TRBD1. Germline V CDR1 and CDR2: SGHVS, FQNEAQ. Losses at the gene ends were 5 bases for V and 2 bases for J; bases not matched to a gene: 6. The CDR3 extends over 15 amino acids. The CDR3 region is CASSRQGNTGNTIYF. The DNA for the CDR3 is TGTGCCAGCAGCCGACAGGGAAATACTGGAAACACCATATATTTT.

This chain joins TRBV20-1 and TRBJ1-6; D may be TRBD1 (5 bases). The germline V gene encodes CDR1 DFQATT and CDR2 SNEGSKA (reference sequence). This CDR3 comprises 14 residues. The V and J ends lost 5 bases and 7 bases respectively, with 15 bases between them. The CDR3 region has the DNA TGCAGTGCTCGGGACCGTCGAAGCAATTCACCCCTCCACTTT. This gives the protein CSARDRRSNSPLHF.

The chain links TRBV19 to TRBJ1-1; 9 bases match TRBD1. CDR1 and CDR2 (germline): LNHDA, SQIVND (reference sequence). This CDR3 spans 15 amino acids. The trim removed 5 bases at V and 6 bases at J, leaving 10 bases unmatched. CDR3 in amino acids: CASSPLTGGLAEAFF. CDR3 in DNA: TGTGCCAGTAGTCCACTGACAGGGGGTCTCGCTGAAGCTTTCTTT.

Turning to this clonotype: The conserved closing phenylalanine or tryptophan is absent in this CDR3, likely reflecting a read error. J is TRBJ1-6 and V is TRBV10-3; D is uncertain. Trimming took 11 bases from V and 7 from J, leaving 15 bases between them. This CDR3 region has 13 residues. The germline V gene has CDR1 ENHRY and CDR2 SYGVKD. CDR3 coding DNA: TGTGCCGCCAGTGAGAGACAAAATTCACCCCTCCACCTT. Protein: CAASERQNSPLHL.

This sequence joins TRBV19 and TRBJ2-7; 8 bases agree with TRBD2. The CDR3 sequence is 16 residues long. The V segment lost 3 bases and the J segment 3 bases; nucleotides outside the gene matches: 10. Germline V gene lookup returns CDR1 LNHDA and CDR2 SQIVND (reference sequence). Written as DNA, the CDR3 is TGTGCCAGTAGTATTGAGACGGGAGGGCCGGTCTACGAGCAGTACTTC. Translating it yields CASSIETGGPVYEQYF.